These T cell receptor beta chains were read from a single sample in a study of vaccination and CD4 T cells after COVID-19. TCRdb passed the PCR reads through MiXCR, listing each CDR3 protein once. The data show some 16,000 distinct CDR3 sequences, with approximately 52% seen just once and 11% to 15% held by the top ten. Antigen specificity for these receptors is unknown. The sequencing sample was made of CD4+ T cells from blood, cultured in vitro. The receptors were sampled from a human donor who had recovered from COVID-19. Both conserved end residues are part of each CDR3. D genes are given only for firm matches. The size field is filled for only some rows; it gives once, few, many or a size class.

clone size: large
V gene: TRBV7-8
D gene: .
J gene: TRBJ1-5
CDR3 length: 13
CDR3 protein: CASSPRQNQPQHF
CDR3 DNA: TGTGCCAGCAGCCCTCGACAGAATCAGCCCCAGCATTTT

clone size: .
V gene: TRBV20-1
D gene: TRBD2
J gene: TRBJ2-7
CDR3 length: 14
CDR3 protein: CSARLAGSSGEQYF
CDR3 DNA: TGCAGTGCGAGACTAGCGGGAAGTTCGGGCGAGCAGTACTTC

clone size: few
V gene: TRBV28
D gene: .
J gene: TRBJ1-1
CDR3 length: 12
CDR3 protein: CASSKGPREAFF
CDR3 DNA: TGTGCCAGCAGTAAAGGGCCCCGCGAAGCTTTCTTT

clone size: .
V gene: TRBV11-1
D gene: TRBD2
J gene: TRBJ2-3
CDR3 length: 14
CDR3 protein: CASSLLAGRDTQYF
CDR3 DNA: TGTGCCAGCAGCCTCCTAGCGGGGAGAGATACGCAGTATTTT

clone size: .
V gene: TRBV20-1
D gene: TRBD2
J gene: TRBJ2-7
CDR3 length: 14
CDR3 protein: CSARGTSGGWEQYF
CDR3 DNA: TGCAGTGCTAGAGGGACTAGCGGGGGATGGGAGCAGTACTTC

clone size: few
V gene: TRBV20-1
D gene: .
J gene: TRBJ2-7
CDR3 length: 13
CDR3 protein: CSAPHREPYEQYF
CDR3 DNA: TGCAGTGCTCCGCACAGGGAACCCTACGAGCAGTACTTC

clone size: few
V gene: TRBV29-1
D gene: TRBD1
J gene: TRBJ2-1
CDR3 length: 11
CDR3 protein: CSVRQGHEQFF
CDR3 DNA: TGCAGCGTAAGACAGGGCCATGAGCAGTTCTTC

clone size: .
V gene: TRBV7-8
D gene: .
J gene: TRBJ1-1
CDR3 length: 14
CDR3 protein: CASSSYRADTEAFF
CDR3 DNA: TGTGCCAGCAGCTCTTACAGGGCGGACACTGAAGCTTTCTTT

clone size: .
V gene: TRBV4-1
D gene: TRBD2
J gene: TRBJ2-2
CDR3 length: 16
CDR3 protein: CASSQGRGADTGELFF
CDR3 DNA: TGCGCCAGCAGCCAAGGGCGGGGGGCGGACACCGGGGAGCTGTTTTTT

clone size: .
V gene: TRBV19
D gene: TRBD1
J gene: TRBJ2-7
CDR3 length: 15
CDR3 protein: CASSPGTGETYEQYF
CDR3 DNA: TGTGCCAGTAGTCCTGGGACAGGGGAGACCTACGAGCAGTACTTC

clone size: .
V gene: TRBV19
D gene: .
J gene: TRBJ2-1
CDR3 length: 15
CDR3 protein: CASSATKESYNEQFF
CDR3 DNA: TGTGCCAGTAGTGCCACTAAAGAATCCTACAATGAGCAGTTCTTC

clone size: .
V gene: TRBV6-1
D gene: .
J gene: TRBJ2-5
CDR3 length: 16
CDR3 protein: CASSEARGSIQETQYF
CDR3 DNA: TGTGCCAGCAGTGAAGCGAGGGGCAGTATACAAGAGACCCAGTACTTC

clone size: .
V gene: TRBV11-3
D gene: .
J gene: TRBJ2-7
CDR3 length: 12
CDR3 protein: CASSSELGEQYF
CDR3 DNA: TGTGCCAGCAGCTCCGAGCTGGGCGAGCAGTACTTC

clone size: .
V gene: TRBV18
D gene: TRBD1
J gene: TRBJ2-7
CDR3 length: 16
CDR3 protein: CASSIRQGAPTYEQYF
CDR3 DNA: TGTGCCAGCTCAATCCGACAGGGGGCCCCTACCTACGAGCAGTACTTC

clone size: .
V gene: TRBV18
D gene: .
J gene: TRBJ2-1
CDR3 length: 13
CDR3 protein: CASSPSPSNEQFF
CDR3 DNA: TGTGCCAGCTCACCTTCACCTTCAAATGAGCAGTTCTTC

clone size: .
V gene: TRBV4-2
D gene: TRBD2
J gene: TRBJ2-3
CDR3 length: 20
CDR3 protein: CASSHPGTSGAPGSTDTQYF
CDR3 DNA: TGTGCCAGCAGCCACCCCGGGACTAGCGGGGCCCCCGGGAGCACAGATACGCAGTATTTT

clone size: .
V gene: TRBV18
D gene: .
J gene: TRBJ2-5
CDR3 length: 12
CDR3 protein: CASSPPGQTQYF
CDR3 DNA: TGTGCCAGCTCACCACCGGGACAGACCCAGTACTTC

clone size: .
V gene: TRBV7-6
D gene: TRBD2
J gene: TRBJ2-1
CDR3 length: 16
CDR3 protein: CASSAGLAGVRNEQFF
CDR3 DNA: TGTGCCAGCAGCGCGGGACTAGCGGGAGTCCGCAATGAGCAGTTCTTC

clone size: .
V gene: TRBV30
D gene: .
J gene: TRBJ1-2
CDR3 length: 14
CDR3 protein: CAWGTRRLDYGYTF
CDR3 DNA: TGTGCCTGGGGGACCAGGCGTTTGGACTATGGCTACACCTTC

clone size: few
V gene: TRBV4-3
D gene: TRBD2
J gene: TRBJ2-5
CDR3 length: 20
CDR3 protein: CASSQDLGGWTSGSQETQYF
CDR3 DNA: TGCGCCAGCAGCCAAGATTTGGGGGGGTGGACTAGCGGGAGCCAAGAGACCCAGTACTTC

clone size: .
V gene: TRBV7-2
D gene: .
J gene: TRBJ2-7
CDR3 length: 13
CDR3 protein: CASSLNSWGEQYF
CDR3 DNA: TGTGCCAGCAGCTTAAACTCGTGGGGCGAGCAGTACTTC

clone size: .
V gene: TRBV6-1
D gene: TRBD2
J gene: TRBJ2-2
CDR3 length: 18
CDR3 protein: CASSRVVSGEGYTGELFF
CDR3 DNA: TGTGCCAGCAGCCGGGTAGTAAGCGGGGAGGGTTACACCGGGGAGCTGTTTTTT

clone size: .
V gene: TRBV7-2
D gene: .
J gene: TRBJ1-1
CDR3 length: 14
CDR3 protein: CASSLANRETEAFF
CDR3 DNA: TGTGCCAGCAGCTTAGCGAATAGGGAGACTGAAGCTTTCTTT

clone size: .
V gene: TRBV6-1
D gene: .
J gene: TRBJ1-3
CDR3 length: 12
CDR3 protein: CASTSTGNTIYF
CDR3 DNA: TGTGCCAGCACCTCGACTGGAAACACCATATATTTT

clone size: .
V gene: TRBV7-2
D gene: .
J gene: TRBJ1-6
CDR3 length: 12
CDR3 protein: CASSLGTPPLHF
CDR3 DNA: TGTGCCAGCAGCTTGGGGACCCCACCCCTCCACTTT

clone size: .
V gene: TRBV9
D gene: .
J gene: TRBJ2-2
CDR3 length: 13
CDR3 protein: CASSVRYTGELFF
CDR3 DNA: TGTGCCAGCAGCGTTAGATACACCGGGGAGCTGTTTTTT

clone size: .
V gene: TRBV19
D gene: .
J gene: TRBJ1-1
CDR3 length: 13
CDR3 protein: CASFKGFFTEAFF
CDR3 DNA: TGTGCCAGTTTCAAGGGGTTCTTCACTGAAGCTTTCTTT

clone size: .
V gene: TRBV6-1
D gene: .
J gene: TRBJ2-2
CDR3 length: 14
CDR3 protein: CASSVTFITGELFF
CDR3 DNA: TGTGCCAGCAGTGTGACATTTATTACCGGGGAGCTGTTTTTT

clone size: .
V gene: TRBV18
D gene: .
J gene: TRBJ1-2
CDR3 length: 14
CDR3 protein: CASSPPPGNYGYTF
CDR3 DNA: TGTGCCAGCTCCCCACCACCAGGGAACTATGGCTACACCTTC

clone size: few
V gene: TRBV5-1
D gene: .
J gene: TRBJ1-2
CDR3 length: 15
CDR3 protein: CASSFGEGVTGGYTF
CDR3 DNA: TGCGCCAGCAGCTTTGGGGAAGGGGTAACCGGTGGCTACACCTTC

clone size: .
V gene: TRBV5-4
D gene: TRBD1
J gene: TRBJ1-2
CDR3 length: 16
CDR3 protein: CASSSTTGQANYGYTF
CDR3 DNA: TGTGCCAGCAGCTCAACGACCGGACAGGCTAACTATGGCTACACCTTC

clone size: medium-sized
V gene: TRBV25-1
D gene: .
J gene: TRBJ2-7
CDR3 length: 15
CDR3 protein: CASSSGTRYPYEQYF
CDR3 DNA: TGTGCCAGCAGTTCCGGGACACGGTACCCCTACGAGCAGTACTTC

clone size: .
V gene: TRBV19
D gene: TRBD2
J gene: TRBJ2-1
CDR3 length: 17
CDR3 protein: CASSTDSGLAVYNEQFF
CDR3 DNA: TGTGCCAGTAGTACCGACTCGGGACTAGCGGTATACAATGAGCAGTTCTTC

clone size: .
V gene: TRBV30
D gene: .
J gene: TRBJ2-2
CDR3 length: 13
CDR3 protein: CAWSVMGTGELFF
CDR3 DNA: TGTGCCTGGAGTGTAATGGGGACCGGGGAGCTGTTTTTT

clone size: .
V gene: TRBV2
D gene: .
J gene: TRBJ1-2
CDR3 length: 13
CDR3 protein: CASTPRAKDGYTF
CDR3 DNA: TGTGCCAGCACCCCTCGGGCTAAGGATGGCTACACCTTC

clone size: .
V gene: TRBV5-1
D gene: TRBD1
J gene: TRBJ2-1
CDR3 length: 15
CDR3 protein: CASSFGQGARNEQFF
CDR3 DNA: TGCGCCAGCAGCTTTGGACAGGGGGCTAGGAATGAGCAGTTCTTC

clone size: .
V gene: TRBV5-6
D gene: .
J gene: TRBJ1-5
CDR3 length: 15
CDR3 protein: CASSFGGYSNQPQHF
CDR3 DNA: TGTGCCAGCAGCTTTGGAGGGTATAGCAATCAGCCCCAGCATTTT

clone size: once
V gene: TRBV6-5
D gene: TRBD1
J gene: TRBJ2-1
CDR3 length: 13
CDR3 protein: CASSYSSRDRGGF
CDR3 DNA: TGTGCCAGCAGTTACTCTAGTCGGGACAGGGGGGGGTTC

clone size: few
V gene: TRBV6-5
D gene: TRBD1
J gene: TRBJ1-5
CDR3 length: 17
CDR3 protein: CASSYTRTGNRNQPQHF
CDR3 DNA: TGTGCCAGCAGTTACACCAGGACAGGGAATCGCAATCAGCCCCAGCATTTT

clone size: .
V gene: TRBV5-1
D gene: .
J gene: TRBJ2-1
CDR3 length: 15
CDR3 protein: CASSLVQGGSNEQFF
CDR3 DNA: TGCGCCAGCAGCTTGGTCCAGGGGGGTAGCAATGAGCAGTTCTTC

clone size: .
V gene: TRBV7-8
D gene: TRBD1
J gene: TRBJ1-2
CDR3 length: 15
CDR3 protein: CASSLEGTANYGYTF
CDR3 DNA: TGTGCCAGCAGCTTAGAGGGGACAGCTAACTATGGCTACACCTTC

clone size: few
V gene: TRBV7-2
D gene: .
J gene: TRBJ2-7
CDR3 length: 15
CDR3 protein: CASSLTTTLSYEQYF
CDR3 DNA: TGTGCCAGCAGCTTAACGACTACCCTCTCCTACGAGCAGTACTTC

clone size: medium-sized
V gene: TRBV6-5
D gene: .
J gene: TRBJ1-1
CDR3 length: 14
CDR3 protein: CASSYRLTNTEAFF
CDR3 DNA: TGTGCCAGCAGTTACAGGTTGACGAACACTGAAGCTTTCTTT

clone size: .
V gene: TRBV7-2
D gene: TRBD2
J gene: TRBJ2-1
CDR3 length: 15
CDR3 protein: CASSLLPSGDNEQFF
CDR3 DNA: TGTGCCAGCAGCTTACTACCTAGCGGGGACAATGAGCAGTTCTTC